These 17 T cell receptor beta chains came from one sample sequenced in a study of T cell changes during pregnancy in multiple sclerosis. Method: immunoSEQ multiplex PCR; TCRdb's copy keeps in-frame clones and lacks some. The sample holds about 120,000 clones, 85% to 95% seen once. The sample consisted of peripheral blood, taken before pregnancy. Receptors were obtained from a female donor with multiple sclerosis, enrolled in a pregnancy study.

The sample holds one count of this clone. CDR3 sequence reads: CASSFRDSYEQYF. CDR3 nucleotides: TGTGCCAGCAGTTTTCGGGACAGCTACGAGCAGTACTTC. This chain connects TRBV27 to TRBJ2-7, with 7 bases aligning to TRBD1. The CDR3 sequence is 13 residues long. Trimming cost V 3 bases and J 3 bases; bases outside gene matches: 2. CDR1 is MNHEY and CDR2 is SMNVEV in the germline V gene (reference sequence).

The chain uses TRBV6-1 and TRBJ1-6; 8 bases align to TRBD1. CDR1 is MNHNS, CDR2 SASEGT, per germline. Losses at the gene ends were 8 bases for V and 7 bases for J; bases not matched to a gene: 7. This CDR3 region has 14 residues. CDR3 bases: TGTGCCAGCGGACGCACAGGGGGGAATTCACCCCTCCACTTT. It translates to CASGRTGGNSPLHF.

The chain uses TRBV18 and TRBJ2-5; 7 nucleotides match TRBD2. The V gene end was trimmed by 5 bases and the J gene end by 2 bases; junction bases not matched to a gene: 5. From germline, CDR1 is KGHSH and CDR2 LQKENI. The CDR3 loop spans 14 amino acids. CDR3: CASSSGRGQETQYF. In DNA, the CDR3 is TGTGCCAGCTCATCAGGGAGGGGTCAAGAGACCCAGTACTTC.

This chain joins TRBV19 and TRBJ1-1; a weak D match, TRBD1 (5 bases). The CDR3 runs 14 residues. Per the germline V gene, CDR1 is LNHDA and CDR2 is SQIVND (reference sequence). V dropped 1 base and J dropped 5 bases, with 11 bases sitting between them. The CDR3 DNA sequence: TGTGCCAGTAGTATAGGGGGGGGTAAGACTGAAGCTTTCTTT. It encodes CASSIGGGKTEAFF.

J is TRBJ1-1 and V is TRBV9; unclear D gene. The CDR3 loop spans 14 amino acids. From germline, CDR1 is SGDLS and CDR2 YYNGEE. The V end was cut by 4 bases, the J end by 1 base, with 11 bases between. CDR3 in DNA: TGTGCCAGCAGCTCAATCGCAGGGAACACTGAAGCTTTCTTT. It is translated as CASSSIAGNTEAFF. The whole variable domain, filled in from reference TRBV9 and TRBJ1-1, reads DSGVTQTPKHLITATGQRVTLRCSPRSGDLSVYWYQQSLDQGLQFLIQYYNGEERAKGNILERFSAQQFPDLHSELNLSSLELGDSALYFCASSSIAGNTEAFFGQGTRLTVV.

V and J are TRBV15 and TRBJ2-3; 10 nucleotides align to TRBD2. V shed 0 bases and J 2 bases; nucleotides not matched to a gene: 14. Germline lookup yields CDR1 LNHNV and CDR2 YYDKDF (reference sequence). The CDR3 extends over 20 amino acids. The CDR3 region is CATSRDGGLAGAPDTDTQYF. CDR3 nucleotides: TGTGCCACCAGCAGAGATGGAGGGCTAGCGGGGGCCCCTGACACAGATACGCAGTATTTT.

V and J are TRBV30 and TRBJ1-1, with TRBD1 matching 12 bases. Looked up from germline, CDR1 is GTSNPN and CDR2 is SVGIG (reference sequence). Trimming took 4 bases from V and 1 from J; bases not matched to a gene: 7. The CDR3 contains 16 residues. The CDR3: CAWNTRDRGPNTEAFF. For the CDR3, the DNA is TGTGCCTGGAACACTAGGGACAGGGGGCCGAACACTGAAGCTTTCTTT. The entire variable domain, with the rest obtained from reference TRBV30 and TRBJ1-1, is as follows: SQTIHQWPATLVQPVGSPLSLECTVEGTSNPNLYWYRQAAGRGLQLLFYSVGIGQISSEVPQNLSASRPQDRQFILSSKKLLLSDSGFYLCAWNTRDRGPNTEAFFGQGTRLTVV.

V and J are TRBV2 and TRBJ2-1; 12 bases line up with TRBD2. V was pared by 4 bases and J by 7 bases, with 5 bases of the junction left unmatched. The germline V gene has CDR1 SNHLY and CDR2 FYNNEI. This CDR3 has 15 residues. CDR3 nucleotide sequence: TGTGCCAGCAGTGCCCGCGGACTAGCGGGGAATGAGCAGTTCTTC. This codes for CASSARGLAGNEQFF.

This chain joins TRBV18 and TRBJ2-5, with unresolved D. V was shortened by 1 base and J by 5 bases, with 8 bases between the two germline ends. The CDR3 length is 13 residues. Germline CDR1 and CDR2: KGHSH and LQKENI. CDR3 nucleotides: TGTGCCAGCTCACCACTCCAGTGGGAGACCCAGTACTTC. It codes for CASSPLQWETQYF.

J is TRBJ2-3 and V is TRBV5-1; 10 bases agree with TRBD1. Germline V gives CDR1 SGHRS, CDR2 YFSETQ. CDR3 length: 15 amino acids. V shed 6 bases, J shed 5 bases, and the junction held 9 bases outside the gene matches. This CDR3 reads CASTFRDRGQDTQYF. The CDR3 nucleotides read TGCGCCAGCACCTTCCGGGACAGGGGACAAGATACGCAGTATTTT.

The chain combines TRBV5-1 with TRBJ2-1; no definite D call. This CDR3 contains 13 residues. The V end was cut by 1 base, the J end by 8 bases, with 10 bases between. Looked up from germline, CDR1 is SGHRS and CDR2 is YFSETQ. This CDR3 is CASSLTPTDEQFF. CDR3 sequence (DNA): TGCGCCAGCAGCTTGACCCCTACAGATGAGCAGTTCTTC.

The chain combines TRBV7-9 with TRBJ2-2; D remains unclear. CDR1 and CDR2 (germline): SEHNR, FQNEAQ (reference sequence). The CDR3 sequence is 15 residues long. Trimming cost V 1 base and J 1 base, with 7 bases left between them. The CDR3 bases are TGTGCCAGCAGCTTAGTCTGGCAGAACACCGGGGAGCTGTTTTTT. Encoded protein: CASSLVWQNTGELFF.

This clone showed up just a few times. This chain uses TRBV5-1 with TRBJ1-1; D may be TRBD1 (6 bases). CDR3 length equals 14 residues. Germline V gene lookup returns CDR1 SGHRS and CDR2 YFSETQ. Trimming removed 2 bases at V and 4 bases at J, with 12 bases between. The CDR3 DNA sequence: TGCGCCAGCAGCTTAAGCACAGGGAGCACTGAAGCTTTCTTT. This gives the protein CASSLSTGSTEAFF.

J is TRBJ2-1 and V is TRBV4-1, with 11 positions matching TRBD2. CDR1 is MGHRA and CDR2 is YSYEKL in the germline V gene. V shed 0 bases and J 8 bases; nucleotides not matched to a gene: 6. The CDR3 runs 16 residues. In DNA, the CDR3 is TGCGCCAGCAGCCAAGAAAGACTAGCGGGAATGGATGAGCAGTTCTTC. It translates to CASSQERLAGMDEQFF.

This chain uses TRBV6-1 with TRBJ2-6; D is uncertain. CDR1 is MNHNS and CDR2 is SASEGT in the germline V gene. The CDR3 spans 15 residues. Trimming removed 2 bases at V and 0 bases at J, with 5 bases between. CDR3 sequence: CASSERSSGANVLTF. In DNA, the CDR3 is TGTGCCAGCAGTGAACGGTCCTCTGGGGCCAACGTCCTGACTTTC.

The J gene is TRBJ2-1, the V gene TRBV19; 9 bases are shared with TRBD1. CDR1 is LNHDA, CDR2 SQIVND, per germline (reference sequence). The V gene end was trimmed by 8 bases and the J gene end by 8 bases; junction bases not matched to a gene: 10. The CDR3 sequence is 14 residues long. The CDR3 DNA reads as TGTGCCAGTTTGAAAGGACAGGGGTTCCATGAGCAGTTCTTC. It is translated as CASLKGQGFHEQFF.

V and J are TRBV14 and TRBJ2-7; TRBD2 matches 15 bases. Germline values: CDR1 SGHDN, CDR2 FVKESK. V shed 1 base and J 4 bases; nucleotides not matched to a gene: 5. The CDR3 has 17 amino acids. CDR3 loop: CASSQGTSGRALYEQYF. The CDR3 DNA reads TGTGCCAGCAGCCAAGGGACTAGCGGGAGGGCCCTGTACGAGCAGTACTTC.